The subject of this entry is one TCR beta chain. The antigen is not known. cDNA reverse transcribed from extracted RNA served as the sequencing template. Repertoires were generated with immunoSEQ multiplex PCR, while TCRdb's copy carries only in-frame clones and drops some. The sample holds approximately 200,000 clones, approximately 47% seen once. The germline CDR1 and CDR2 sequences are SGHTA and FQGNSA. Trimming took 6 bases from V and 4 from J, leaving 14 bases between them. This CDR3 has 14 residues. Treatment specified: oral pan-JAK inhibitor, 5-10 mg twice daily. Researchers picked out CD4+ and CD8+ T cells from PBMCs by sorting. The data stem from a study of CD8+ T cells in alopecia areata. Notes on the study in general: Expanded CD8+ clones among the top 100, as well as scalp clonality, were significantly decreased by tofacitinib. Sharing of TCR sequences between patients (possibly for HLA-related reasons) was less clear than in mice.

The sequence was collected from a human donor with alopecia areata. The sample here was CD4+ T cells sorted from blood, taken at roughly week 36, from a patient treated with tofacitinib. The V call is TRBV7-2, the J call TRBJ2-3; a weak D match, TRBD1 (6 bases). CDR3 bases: TGTGCCAGCAGTCTTACCAGGGGTTCAGATACGCAGTATTTT. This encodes CASSLTRGSDTQYF.